Detailed here is one T cell receptor (beta chain). The CDR3 totals 15 residues. V lost 4 bases to trimming and J lost 4 bases, with 17 bases between them. Germline V gene sequence: CDR1 MGHRA, CDR2 YSYEKL. The data belong to a study of blood T cells in healthy people across ages. Alongside a J-beta primer mix, a sample-barcoded 5' primer served in a second PCR lasting about 7 to 12 cycles. TCRdb used MiXCR to reprocess the 5' RACE reads, holding one entry per CDR3 protein. The table includes 450,000 to 600,000 distinct CDR3 sequences, 25% to 35% detected once. The same sample was also studied in work on T cells of mothers and their children.

The sample was blood. V is TRBV4-1 and J is TRBJ2-7; maybe TRBD1 (8 bases). The TCR comes from a boy aged 2-9 years in good health. CDR3 bases: TGCGCCAGCAGCCCCGGACAGGGAGGGGTGTACGAGCAGTACTTC. This encodes CASSPGQGGVYEQYF.